The 27 T cell receptor beta chains reported below all come from one sample, sequenced in a study of cytomegalovirus exposure and HLA in healthy donors. PCR used 60 Vbeta primers and 13 Jbeta primers. This table comes from immunoSEQ multiplex PCR, and its TCRdb copy is limited to in-frame clones, with some not included. The sample holds tens of thousands of clones, roughly 80% seen once. The sequenced material came from PBMCs. The receptors here all came from a woman between 50 and 59 years old in good health and CMV-seropositive.

With regard to this clone: The sample carries other DNA sequences with the same CDR3. The rearrangement uses TRBV5-1 and TRBJ2-1; 12 nucleotides align to TRBD2. The CDR3 is made up of 15 amino acids. The junction had 0 bases not matched to a gene; V was cut back by 1 base and J by 4 bases. The germline V gene encodes CDR1 SGHRS and CDR2 YFSETQ. The CDR3 sequence: CASSLLAGGYNEQFF. The CDR3 bases are TGCGCCAGCAGCTTGCTAGCGGGAGGGTACAATGAGCAGTTCTTC.

The chain carries TRBV7-9 and TRBJ2-3, with 13 nucleotides matching TRBD2. J was trimmed by 1 base and V by 7 bases; bases with no gene match: 8. The CDR3 loop spans 17 amino acids. Looked up from germline, CDR1 is SEHNR and CDR2 is FQNEAQ (reference sequence). The CDR3 loop reads CASNTRTSGSRTDTQYF. The CDR3 bases are TGTGCCAGCAACACCAGGACTAGCGGGAGTCGCACAGATACGCAGTATTTT.

This rearrangement joins TRBV4-1 to TRBJ2-7; 7 positions agree with TRBD1. There are 14 residues in the CDR3. CDR1 is MGHRA and CDR2 is YSYEKL in the germline V gene. Germline trimming cut 9 bases from V and 0 bases from J; bases unmatched to any gene: 8. The CDR3 loop reads CASSLGTDSYEQYF. The CDR3 coding sequence is TGCGCCAGTTCCCTCGGGACAGACTCCTACGAGCAGTACTTC.

The rearrangement links TRBV7-9 to TRBJ1-5; perhaps TRBD1 as D (6 bases). V dropped 5 bases and J dropped 0 bases, with 11 bases sitting between them. CDR1 and CDR2 from the germline V gene are SEHNR and FQNEAQ (reference sequence). This CDR3 has 15 residues. The CDR3 spells CASSPGQNSNQPQHF. In DNA, the CDR3 is TGTGCCAGCAGCCCTGGACAGAATAGCAATCAGCCCCAGCATTTT.

This clone showed up just once. The rearrangement joins TRBV7-2 to TRBJ1-5, with D hard to call. The CDR3 runs to 15 residues. The germline V gene has CDR1 SGHTA and CDR2 FQGNSA. With 0 bases removed from V and 5 bases from J, the gap between germline ends came to 11 bases. CDR3: CASSLASVSHQPQHF. The CDR3 nucleotides are TGTGCCAGCAGCTTAGCGAGTGTTTCTCATCAGCCCCAGCATTTT.

The V and J genes are TRBV10-3 and TRBJ1-2; the match to TRBD1 covers 8 bases. Germline values: CDR1 ENHRY, CDR2 SYGVKD. The CDR3 is 14 residues long. V lost 8 bases and J lost 6; bases outside the gene matches: 11. The CDR3 coding sequence is TGTGCCATCCGCGCCACAGGACAGGGAGATGGCTACACCTTC. Protein sequence: CAIRATGQGDGYTF.

This clone was seen ten or more times. CDR3 nucleotides: TGTGCCAGCAGCTTAGGGTCTCGGAGTGAGCAGTTCTTC. Its protein product is CASSLGSRSEQFF. V and J are TRBV11-3 and TRBJ2-1; D is ambiguous. The length of the CDR3 is 13 residues. The germline V and J ends were trimmed by 1 base and 9 bases, with 10 bases remaining between them. From germline, CDR1 is SGHNT and CDR2 YENEEA.

The V call is TRBV5-6, the J call TRBJ2-5; 9 bases agree with TRBD1. CDR3 size: 16 residues. Germline trimming cut 4 bases from V and 9 bases from J; bases unmatched to any gene: 16. Germline CDR1 and CDR2: SGHDT and YYEEEE. In nucleotides, the CDR3 is TGTGCCAGCAGCCACAACAGGGGGCGGGGGACGGGGTCCCAGTACTTC. Its translation: CASSHNRGRGTGSQYF.

The chain has TRBV30 and TRBJ1-5; D is perhaps TRBD1 (5 bases). CDR3 length: 17 amino acids. Germline CDR1 and CDR2: GTSNPN and SVGIG (reference sequence). Trimming stripped 0 bases from V and 1 base from J, with 16 bases between. The CDR3 DNA is TGTGCCTGGAGTGTAGTAAAGACCAGGGAAAGCAATCAGCCCCAGCATTTT. This encodes CAWSVVKTRESNQPQHF.

The rearrangement joins TRBV6-1 to TRBJ2-7; D might be TRBD1 (6 bases). CDR3 length: 15 amino acids. V gave up 2 bases and J gave up 0 bases, with 11 bases separating them. Germline CDR1 is MNHNS and CDR2 is SASEGT. This chain's CDR3 is CASSETQGSSYEQYF. CDR3 bases: TGTGCCAGCAGTGAAACGCAGGGGAGCTCCTACGAGCAGTACTTC.

The chain combines TRBV19 with TRBJ1-2; D is uncertain. Germline V gene data show CDR1 as LNHDA and CDR2 as SQIVND (reference sequence). The ends were cut back, 7 bases at V and 4 bases at J, with 16 bases in the middle. This CDR3 comprises 14 residues. This CDR3 is CASTILSAGYGYTF. CDR3 in DNA: TGTGCCAGTACGATCTTGAGTGCCGGCTATGGCTACACCTTC.

The rearrangement joins TRBV6-5 to TRBJ2-7, with D perhaps TRBD2 (5 bases). Trimming shortened V by 0 bases and J by 2 bases, and 11 bases separated the two germline ends. CDR1 and CDR2 from the germline V gene are MNHEY and SVGAGI. The CDR3 covers 15 residues. The DNA of the CDR3 is TGTGCCAGCAGTTACTCGAGCGGTGGGGCCTACGAGCAGTACTTC. Translation gives CASSYSSGGAYEQYF.

The rearrangement links TRBV19 to TRBJ2-1; 9 nucleotides line up with TRBD1. Germline CDR1 is LNHDA and CDR2 is SQIVND (reference sequence). Trimming removed 6 bases from V and 3 bases from J; junction bases left unmatched: 6. The CDR3 length is 15 residues. The CDR3, as DNA: TGTGCCAGTAGCCCCCAGGACAGGGGCTACAATGAGCAGTTCTTC. It codes for CASSPQDRGYNEQFF.

This chain uses TRBV5-5 with TRBJ1-1; 9 nucleotides line up with TRBD1. The CDR3 has 14 residues. CDR1 and CDR2 (germline): SGHKS, YYEKEE (reference sequence). V shed 4 bases and J 5 bases; nucleotides not matched to a gene: 6. The CDR3 coding sequence is TGTGCCAGCAGCATACGACAGGGGGTGACTGAAGCTTTCTTT. Protein product: CASSIRQGVTEAFF.

This sequence joins TRBV28 and TRBJ2-1, with 16 bases fitting TRBD2. This CDR3 has 15 residues. CDR1 and CDR2 from the germline V gene are MDHEN and SYDVKM. Unmatched junction bases numbered 6, after V lost 6 bases and J lost 10 bases. Here the CDR3 reads CASSPGTSGRDEQFF. The CDR3 DNA follows: TGTGCCAGCAGCCCTGGGACTAGCGGGAGGGACGAGCAGTTCTTC.

CDR3 sequence (DNA): TGTGCCAGCAGTGAACGGACTAGCGGGAGAACTGACCTTAAGAGCTCCTACAATGAGCAGTTCTTC. As protein: CASSERTSGRTDLKSSYNEQFF. This chain joins TRBV6-1 and TRBJ2-1; 13 positions agree with TRBD2. The CDR3 runs 22 residues. Germline CDR1 reads MNHNS; CDR2 reads SASEGT. J was trimmed by 0 bases and V by 2 bases; bases with no gene match: 16.

The rearrangement links TRBV28 to TRBJ2-5; D is ambiguous. The CDR3 runs 15 residues. Looked up from germline, CDR1 is MDHEN and CDR2 is SYDVKM. V was pared by 3 bases and J by 2 bases, with 13 bases between. CDR3 sequence (DNA): TGTGCCAGCAGTTTTCTGCGTTACCGACAAGAGACCCAGTACTTC. It codes for CASSFLRYRQETQYF.

This clone appeared once. The chain links TRBV10-2 to TRBJ2-2; D is unclear. The CDR3 length is 14 residues. V dropped 7 bases and J dropped 7 bases, with 16 bases sitting between them. The germline gives CDR1 WSHSY, CDR2 SAAADI. The CDR3 DNA sequence: TGCGCCAGCACCCTCGTCGGAGCCGGCGGGGAGCTGTTTTTT. Residues: CASTLVGAGGELFF.

The chain links TRBV6-5 to TRBJ1-4; 7 bases are shared with TRBD1. Germline-derived CDR1 and CDR2 are MNHEY and SVGAGI. Trimming at V came to 5 bases and at J to 4 bases, leaving 7 bases not matched to a gene. This CDR3 has 15 residues. CDR3 bases: TGTGCCAGCAGTAGGGACAGCCGATTTAATGAAAAACTGTTTTTT. The encoded protein is CASSRDSRFNEKLFF.

The chain has TRBV7-2 and TRBJ1-5; D unresolved. Deletions cut 5 bases from V and 0 bases from J, with 8 bases between. CDR3 length: 14 amino acids. Per the germline V gene, CDR1 is SGHTA and CDR2 is FQGNSA. CDR3 sequence reads: CASSVSHSNQPQHF. DNA of the CDR3: TGTGCCAGCAGCGTGAGTCATAGCAATCAGCCCCAGCATTTT.

A few counts support this clone. V usage is TRBV28 and J usage is TRBJ2-4, with D tentatively TRBD1 (6 bases). The CDR3 length is 15 residues. Germline loops: CDR1 MDHEN, CDR2 SYDVKM. The ends were cut back, 2 bases at V and 8 bases at J, with 16 bases in the middle. DNA for the CDR3: TGTGCCAGCAGTTTAGGCTTACAGGGCAGGGACATTCAGTACTTC. Translation gives CASSLGLQGRDIQYF.

This rearrangement joins TRBV29-1 to TRBJ2-7; TRBD2 agrees at 9 bases. V lost 5 bases to trimming and J lost 5 bases; unmatched junction nucleotides: 10. The CDR3 loop spans 14 amino acids. Germline V gene lookup returns CDR1 SQVTM and CDR2 ANQGSEA. CDR3 sequence: CSVFPGLAGNEQYF. CDR3 DNA: TGCAGCGTTTTCCCGGGTCTAGCGGGAAACGAGCAGTACTTC.

This sequence joins TRBV27 and TRBJ1-1; perhaps TRBD1 as D (6 bases). V was cut by 2 bases and J by 8 bases, with 15 bases left in between. The length of the CDR3 is 14 residues. The germline CDR1 and CDR2 sequences are MNHEY and SMNVEV (reference sequence). CDR3 DNA: TGTGCCAGCAGTTTACAGGGGAACTATCCCGAAGCTTTCTTT. This encodes CASSLQGNYPEAFF.

This chain connects TRBV7-6 to TRBJ1-1, with D unresolved. The V end lost 5 bases, the J end lost 8 bases, and 15 bases lay between the germline ends. The CDR3 totals 13 residues. The germline V gene has CDR1 SGHVS and CDR2 FNYEAQ. CDR3 nucleotide sequence: TGTGCCAGCAGCCGGCTGGGCTCCGGCGAAGCTTTCTTT. This gives the protein CASSRLGSGEAFF.

The genes are TRBV7-2 and TRBJ1-2; the match to TRBD1 covers 7 bases. J gave up 3 bases and V 5 bases, and 3 bases lay outside the gene matches. The CDR3 totals 13 residues. Germline values: CDR1 SGHTA, CDR2 FQGNSA. CDR3 DNA sequence: TGTGCCAGCAGCCCAACAGGGGACTATGGCTACACCTTC. It codes for CASSPTGDYGYTF. The full variable domain, completed using reference TRBV7-2 and TRBJ1-2, is GAGVSQSPSNKVTEKGKDVELRCDPISGHTALYWYRQSLGQGLEFLIYFQGNSAPDKSGLPSDRFSAERTGGSVSTLTIQRTQQEDSAVYLCASSPTGDYGYTFGSGTRLTVV.

The chain combines TRBV5-4 with TRBJ2-3; 7 nucleotides match TRBD2. Trimming at V came to 2 bases and at J to 6 bases, leaving 9 bases not matched to a gene. The CDR3 is 15 amino acids. CDR1 SGHNT and CDR2 YYREEE come from the germline V gene (reference sequence). This chain's CDR3 is CASSFGGSNLDTQYF. CDR3 bases: TGTGCCAGCAGCTTTGGCGGGAGCAATCTCGATACGCAGTATTTT.

This clone was observed a handful of times. The rearrangement joins TRBV30 to TRBJ1-5; 8 nucleotides agree with TRBD1. The CDR3 totals 20 residues. The germline V gene encodes CDR1 GTSNPN and CDR2 SVGIG (reference sequence). With 2 bases clipped from V and 2 bases from J, the junction kept 20 bases outside the gene matches. The CDR3 DNA follows: TGTGCCTGGAGTCTTCACGACCTCGGACAGGGTAGATGGGGCAATCAGCCCCAGCATTTT. This translates into CAWSLHDLGQGRWGNQPQHF.